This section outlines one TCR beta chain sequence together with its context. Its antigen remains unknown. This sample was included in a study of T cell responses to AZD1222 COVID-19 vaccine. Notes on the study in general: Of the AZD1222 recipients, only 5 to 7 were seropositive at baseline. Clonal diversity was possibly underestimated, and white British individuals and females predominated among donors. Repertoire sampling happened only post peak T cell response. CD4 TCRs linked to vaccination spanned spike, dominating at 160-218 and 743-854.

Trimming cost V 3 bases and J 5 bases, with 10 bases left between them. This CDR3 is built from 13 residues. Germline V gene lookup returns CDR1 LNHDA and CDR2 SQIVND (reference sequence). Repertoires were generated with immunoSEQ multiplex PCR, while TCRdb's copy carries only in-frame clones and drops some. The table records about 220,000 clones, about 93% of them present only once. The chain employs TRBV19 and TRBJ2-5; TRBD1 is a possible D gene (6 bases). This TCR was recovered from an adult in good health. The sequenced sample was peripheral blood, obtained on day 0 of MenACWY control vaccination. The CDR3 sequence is CASSIRQGETQYF. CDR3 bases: TGTGCCAGTAGTATTAGGCAGGGGGAGACCCAGTACTTC.